The 10 T cell receptor beta chains below were found in one sample sequenced in a study of T-cell reconstitution after alpha-beta-depleted transplantation in children. Researchers prepared the TCRbeta library using unique molecular identifiers, the study reports. TCRdb processed the PCR reads anew with MiXCR; each CDR3 protein has one entry. The profile covers about 980,000 distinct CDR3 sequences, with around 30% appearing a single time and around 30% taken by the ten largest. This material consisted of PBMCs, mostly from graft donor cells, taken 360 days after TCRalphabeta/CD19-depleted stem cell transplant. These receptor sequences come from a boy under three years old who had a stem cell transplant for SCID, so the T cells may come from the graft donor.

This clonotype turned up a few times. The CDR3 bases are TGTGCCATCGGCCCTAGCAATCAGCCCCAGCATTTT. Translating gives CAIGPSNQPQHF. J is TRBJ1-5 and V is TRBV10-3; D gene ambiguous. The CDR3 is made up of 12 amino acids. Deletions cut 8 bases from V and 0 bases from J, with 5 bases between. Germline CDR1 is ENHRY and CDR2 is SYGVKD.

The chain links TRBV28 to TRBJ1-5; D call uncertain. V was cut by 3 bases and J by 3 bases, with 12 bases left in between. CDR1 is MDHEN, CDR2 SYDVKM, per germline. The CDR3 runs 15 residues. As DNA, the CDR3 is TGTGCCAGCAGTTTGAGTACAGCCAACAATCAGCCCCAGCATTTT. Amino acid sequence: CASSLSTANNQPQHF.

In this sample, this clonotype turned up a few times. V usage is TRBV5-1 and J usage is TRBJ1-1; TRBD1 is a possible D gene (5 bases). Germline V CDR1 and CDR2: SGHRS, YFSETQ. CDR3 length equals 15 residues. The germline V and J ends were trimmed by 0 bases and 5 bases, with 14 bases remaining between them. CDR3: CASSLAGVMRTEAFF. The CDR3 region has the DNA TGCGCCAGCAGCTTGGCGGGGGTCATGCGGACTGAAGCTTTCTTT.

This clonotype has just a few counts. The V and J genes are TRBV7-3 and TRBJ2-3, with D hard to call. V lost 5 bases, J lost 1 base, and 10 bases lay in between. The CDR3 length is 14 residues. Germline V gives CDR1 SGHTA, CDR2 FQGTGA. CDR3 loop: CASSIRPGTDTQYF. The CDR3 region has the DNA TGTGCCAGCAGCATCAGGCCTGGCACAGATACGCAGTATTTT.

This clonotype was counted only a few times. The chain carries TRBV12-3 or TRBV12-4 and TRBJ2-7; D is uncertain. Trimming pared 2 bases from V and 6 bases from J, leaving 11 bases between. This CDR3 comprises 13 residues. The CDR3 bases are TGTGCCAGCAGTTTAAGCTCAGGCAGCGAGCAGTACTTC. It yields the protein CASSLSSGSEQYF.

This clonotype was recorded many times. The CDR3 protein is CASSFGTADTQYF. CDR3 in DNA: TGTGCCAGCAGTTTCGGAACGGCAGATACGCAGTATTTT. This sequence joins TRBV12-3 or TRBV12-4 and TRBJ2-3; D unresolved. V was pared by 3 bases and J by 4 bases, with 8 bases between. This CDR3 spans 13 amino acids.

This clonotype was detected only a few times. The chain is built from TRBV20-1 and TRBJ1-2; 9 bases are a match to TRBD1. CDR3 length: 16 residues. V lost 1 base to trimming and J lost 0 bases; unmatched junction nucleotides: 6. In germline, CDR1 is DFQATT, CDR2 SNEGSKA (reference sequence). The CDR3 region is CSARAADRGANYGYTF. CDR3 sequence (DNA): TGCAGTGCTAGAGCCGCGGACAGGGGAGCTAACTATGGCTACACCTTC.

There are a few counts of this clonotype. The chain carries TRBV6-2 or TRBV6-3 and TRBJ1-1; D ambiguous. Trimming took off 6 bases at V and 10 bases at J, with 18 bases between the two ends. Germline values: CDR1 MNHEY, CDR2 SVGEGT. CDR3 length equals 13 residues. The CDR3 bases are TGTGCCAGCAGCCGCGGAGGTATACTCGGAGCTTTCTTT. Protein product: CASSRGGILGAFF.

V and J are TRBV12-3 or TRBV12-4 and TRBJ2-1, with TRBD2 matching over 9 bases. The CDR3 covers 15 residues. Trimming took 5 bases from V and 2 from J; bases not matched to a gene: 4. In DNA form, the CDR3 reads TGTGCCAGCAGTAGCGGGACTAGCACCTACAATGAGCAGTTCTTC. It translates to CASSSGTSTYNEQFF.

This clonotype was observed a few times. This rearrangement joins TRBV10-2 to TRBJ2-6; D remains unclear. Germline lookup yields CDR1 WSHSY and CDR2 SAAADI. Trimming took off 8 bases at V and 1 base at J, with 15 bases between the two ends. The CDR3 spans 16 residues. The chain's CDR3 is CASRTGPKSGANVLTF. The CDR3 region has the DNA TGCGCCAGCCGGACGGGTCCCAAGTCTGGGGCCAACGTCCTGACTTTC.